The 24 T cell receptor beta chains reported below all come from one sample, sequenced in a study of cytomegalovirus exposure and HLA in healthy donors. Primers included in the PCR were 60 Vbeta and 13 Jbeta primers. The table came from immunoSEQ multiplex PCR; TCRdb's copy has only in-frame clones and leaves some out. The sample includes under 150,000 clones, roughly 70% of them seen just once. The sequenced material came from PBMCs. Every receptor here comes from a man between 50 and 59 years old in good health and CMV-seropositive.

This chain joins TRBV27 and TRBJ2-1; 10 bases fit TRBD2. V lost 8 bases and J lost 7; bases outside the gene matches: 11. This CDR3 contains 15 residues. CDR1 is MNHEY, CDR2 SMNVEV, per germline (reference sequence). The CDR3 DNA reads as TGTGCCAGCCGAACCCGAGCGGGGGGGAGGAATGAGCAGTTCTTC. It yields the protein CASRTRAGGRNEQFF.

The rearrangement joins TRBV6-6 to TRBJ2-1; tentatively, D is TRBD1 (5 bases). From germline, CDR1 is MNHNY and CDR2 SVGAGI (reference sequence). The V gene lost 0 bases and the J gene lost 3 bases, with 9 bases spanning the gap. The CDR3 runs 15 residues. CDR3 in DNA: TGTGCCAGCAGTTACTCTCCGACAGTCTACAATGAGCAGTTCTTC. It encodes CASSYSPTVYNEQFF.

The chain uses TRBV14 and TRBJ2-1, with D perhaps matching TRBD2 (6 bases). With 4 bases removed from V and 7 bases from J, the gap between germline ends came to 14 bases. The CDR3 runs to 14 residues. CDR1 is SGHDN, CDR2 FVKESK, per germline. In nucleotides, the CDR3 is TGTGCCAGCAGCCGGGAGGTCCGGGGGAATGAGCAGTTCTTC. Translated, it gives CASSREVRGNEQFF.

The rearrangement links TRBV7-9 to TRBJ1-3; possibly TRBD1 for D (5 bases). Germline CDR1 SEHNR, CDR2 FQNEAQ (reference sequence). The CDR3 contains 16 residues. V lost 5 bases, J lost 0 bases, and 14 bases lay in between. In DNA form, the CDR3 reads TGTGCCAGCAGCCCCCACAGGTACCTCTCTGGAAACACCATATATTTT. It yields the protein CASSPHRYLSGNTIYF.

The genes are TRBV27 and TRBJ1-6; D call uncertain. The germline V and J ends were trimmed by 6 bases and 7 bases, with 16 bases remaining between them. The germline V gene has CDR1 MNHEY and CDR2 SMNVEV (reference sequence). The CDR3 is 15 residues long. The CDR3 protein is CASSRLPPPNSPLHF. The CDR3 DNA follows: TGTGCCAGCAGCCGACTCCCTCCTCCCAATTCACCCCTCCACTTT.

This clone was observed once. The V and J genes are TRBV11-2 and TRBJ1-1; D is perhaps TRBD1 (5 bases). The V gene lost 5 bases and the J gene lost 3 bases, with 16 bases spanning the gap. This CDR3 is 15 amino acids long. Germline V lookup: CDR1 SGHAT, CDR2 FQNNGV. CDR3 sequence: CASSPLGTGDTEAFF. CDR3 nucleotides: TGTGCCAGCAGCCCCCTAGGGACGGGGGACACTGAAGCTTTCTTT.

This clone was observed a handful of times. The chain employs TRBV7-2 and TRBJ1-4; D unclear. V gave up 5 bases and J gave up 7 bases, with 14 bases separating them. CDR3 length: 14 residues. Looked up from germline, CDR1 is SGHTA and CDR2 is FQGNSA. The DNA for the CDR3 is TGTGCCAGCAGCCCCCGGGTGGGGAGTGAAAAACTGTTTTTT. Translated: CASSPRVGSEKLFF.

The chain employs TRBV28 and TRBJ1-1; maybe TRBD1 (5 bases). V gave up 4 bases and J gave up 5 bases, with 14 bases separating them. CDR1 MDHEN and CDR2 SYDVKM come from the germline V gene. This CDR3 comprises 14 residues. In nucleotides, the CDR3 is TGTGCCAGCAGTTCCCGGGACTTTGTGACTGAAGCTTTCTTT. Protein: CASSSRDFVTEAFF.

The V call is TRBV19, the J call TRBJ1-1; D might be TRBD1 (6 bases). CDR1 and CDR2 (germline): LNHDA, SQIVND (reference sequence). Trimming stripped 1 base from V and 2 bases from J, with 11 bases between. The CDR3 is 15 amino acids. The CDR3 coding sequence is TGTGCCAGTAGTATAGCCCTACAGGGTAACACTGAAGCTTTCTTT. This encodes CASSIALQGNTEAFF.

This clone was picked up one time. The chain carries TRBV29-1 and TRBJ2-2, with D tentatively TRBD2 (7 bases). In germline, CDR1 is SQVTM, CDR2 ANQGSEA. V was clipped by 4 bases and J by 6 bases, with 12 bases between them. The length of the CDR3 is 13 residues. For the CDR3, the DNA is TGCAGCGTTGCGGGGGGCGAGGCCGGGGAGCTGTTTTTT. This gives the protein CSVAGGEAGELFF.

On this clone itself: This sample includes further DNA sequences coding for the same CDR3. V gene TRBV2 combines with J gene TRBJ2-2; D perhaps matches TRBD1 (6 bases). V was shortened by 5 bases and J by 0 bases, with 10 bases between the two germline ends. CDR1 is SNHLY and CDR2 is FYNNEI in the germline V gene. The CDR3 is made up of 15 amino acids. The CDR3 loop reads CASSIQGTNTGELFF. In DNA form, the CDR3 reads TGTGCCAGCAGTATACAGGGTACGAACACCGGGGAGCTGTTTTTT.

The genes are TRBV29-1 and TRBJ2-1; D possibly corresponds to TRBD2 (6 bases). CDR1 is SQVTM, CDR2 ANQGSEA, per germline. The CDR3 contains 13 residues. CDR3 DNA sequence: TGCGGTTACCTAGCGCCCGATTTCAATGAGCAGTTCTTC. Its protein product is CGYLAPDFNEQFF.

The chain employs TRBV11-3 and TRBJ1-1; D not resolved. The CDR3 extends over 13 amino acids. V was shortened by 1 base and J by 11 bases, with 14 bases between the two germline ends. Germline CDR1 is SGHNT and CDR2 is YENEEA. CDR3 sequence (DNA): TGTGCCAGCAGCTTAGGCCTTAGGAGGCCGGCTTTCTTT. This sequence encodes CASSLGLRRPAFF.

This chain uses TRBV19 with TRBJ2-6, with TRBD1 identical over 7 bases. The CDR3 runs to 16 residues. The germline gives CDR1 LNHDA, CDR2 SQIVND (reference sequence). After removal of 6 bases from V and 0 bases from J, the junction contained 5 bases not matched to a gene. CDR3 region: CASRRGQISGANVLTF. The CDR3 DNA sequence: TGTGCCAGTAGAAGGGGACAGATCTCTGGGGCCAACGTCCTGACTTTC.

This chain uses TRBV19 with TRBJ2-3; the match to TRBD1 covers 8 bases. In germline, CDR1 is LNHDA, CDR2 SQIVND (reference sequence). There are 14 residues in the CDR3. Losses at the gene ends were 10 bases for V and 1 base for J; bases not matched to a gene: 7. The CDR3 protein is CATKRGQGTDTQYF. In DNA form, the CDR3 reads TGTGCCACCAAAAGGGGACAGGGCACAGATACGCAGTATTTT.

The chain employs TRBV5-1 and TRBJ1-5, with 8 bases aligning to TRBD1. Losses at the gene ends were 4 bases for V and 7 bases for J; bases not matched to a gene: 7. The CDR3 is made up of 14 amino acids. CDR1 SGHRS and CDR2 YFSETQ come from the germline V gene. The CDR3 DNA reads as TGCGCCAGCAGCAGCTCACAGGGGGGACAGCCCCAGCATTTT. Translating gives CASSSSQGGQPQHF.

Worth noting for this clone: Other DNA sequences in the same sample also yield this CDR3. The CDR3 sequence is CASRGQEFLVNYGYTF. CDR3 nucleotides: TGTGCCAGCAGAGGACAGGAATTTCTGGTTAACTATGGCTACACCTTC. This chain connects TRBV6-6 to TRBJ1-2; 7 bases line up with TRBD1. After removal of 6 bases from V and 1 base from J, the junction contained 11 bases not matched to a gene. The CDR3 covers 16 residues. CDR1 and CDR2 from the germline V gene are MNHNY and SVGAGI (reference sequence).

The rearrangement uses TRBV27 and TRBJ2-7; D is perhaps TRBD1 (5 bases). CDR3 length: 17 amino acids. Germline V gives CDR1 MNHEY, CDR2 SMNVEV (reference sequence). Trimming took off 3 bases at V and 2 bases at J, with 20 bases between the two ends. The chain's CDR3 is CASSFRTSLVGTYEQYF. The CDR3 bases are TGTGCCAGCAGTTTCAGGACATCCCTTGTAGGTACCTACGAGCAGTACTTC.

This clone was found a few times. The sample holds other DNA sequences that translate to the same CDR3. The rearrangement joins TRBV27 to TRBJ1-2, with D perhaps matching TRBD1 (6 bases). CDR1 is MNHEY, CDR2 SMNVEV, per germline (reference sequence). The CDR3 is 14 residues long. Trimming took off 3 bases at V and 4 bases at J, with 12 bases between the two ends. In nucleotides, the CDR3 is TGTGCCAGCAGTTTGGGGGGGCAGACCTATGGCTACACCTTC. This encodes CASSLGGQTYGYTF.

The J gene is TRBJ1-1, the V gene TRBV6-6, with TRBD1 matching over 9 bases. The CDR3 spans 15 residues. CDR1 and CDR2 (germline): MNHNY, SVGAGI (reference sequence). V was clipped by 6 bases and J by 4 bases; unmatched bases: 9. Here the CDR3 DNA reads TGTGCCAGCAGCAATCCGGGACAGGGAGGCACTGAAGCTTTCTTT. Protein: CASSNPGQGGTEAFF.

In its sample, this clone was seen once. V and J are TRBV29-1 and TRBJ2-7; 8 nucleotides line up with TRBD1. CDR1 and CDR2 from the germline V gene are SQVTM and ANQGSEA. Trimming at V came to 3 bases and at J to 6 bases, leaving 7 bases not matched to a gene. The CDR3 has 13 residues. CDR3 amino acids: CSVDQGQGFEQYF. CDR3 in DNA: TGCAGCGTTGACCAAGGACAGGGCTTCGAGCAGTACTTC.

CDR3 coding DNA: TGTGCCAGCAGCTTAAACATAGCGGGAGTAGGTGAGCAGTTCTTC. Translated: CASSLNIAGVGEQFF. This rearrangement joins TRBV7-3 to TRBJ2-1; 9 nucleotides match TRBD2. The length of the CDR3 is 15 residues. Germline CDR1 SGHTA, CDR2 FQGTGA. The V and J ends lost 1 base and 9 bases, in that order; junction bases with no gene match: 7.

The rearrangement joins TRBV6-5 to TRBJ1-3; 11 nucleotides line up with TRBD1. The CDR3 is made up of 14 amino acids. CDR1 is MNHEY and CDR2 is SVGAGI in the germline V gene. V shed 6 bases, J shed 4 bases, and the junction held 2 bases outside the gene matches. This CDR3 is CASRDRGQGNTIYF. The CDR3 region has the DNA TGTGCCAGCAGGGACAGGGGGCAAGGAAACACCATATATTTT.

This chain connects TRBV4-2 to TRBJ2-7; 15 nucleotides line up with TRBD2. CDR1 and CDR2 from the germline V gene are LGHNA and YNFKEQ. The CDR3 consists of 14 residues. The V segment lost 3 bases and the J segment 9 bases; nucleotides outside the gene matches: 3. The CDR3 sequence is CASSQEGLAGGQYF. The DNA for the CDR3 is TGTGCCAGCAGCCAGGAGGGACTAGCGGGAGGGCAGTACTTC.